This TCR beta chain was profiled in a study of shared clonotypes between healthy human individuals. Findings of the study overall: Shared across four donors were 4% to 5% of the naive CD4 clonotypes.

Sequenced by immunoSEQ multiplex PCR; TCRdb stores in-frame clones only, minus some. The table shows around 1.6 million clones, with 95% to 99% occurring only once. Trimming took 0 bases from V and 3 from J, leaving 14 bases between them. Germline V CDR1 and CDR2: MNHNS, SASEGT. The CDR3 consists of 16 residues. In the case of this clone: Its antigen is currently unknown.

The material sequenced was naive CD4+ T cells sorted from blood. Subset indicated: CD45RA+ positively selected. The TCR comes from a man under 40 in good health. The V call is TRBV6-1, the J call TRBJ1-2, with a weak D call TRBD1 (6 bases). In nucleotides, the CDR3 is TGTGCCAGCAGTGAAGCAGACACAGGGTTTGACTATGGCTACACCTTC. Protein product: CASSEADTGFDYGYTF.